This T cell receptor (beta chain) was identified in a study of STAT5B mutations in CD4+ large granular lymphocyte leukemia. Points from the study as a whole: Top patient clones used TRBV06 genes more often: 8/27 versus 2/35 in controls.

Profiling relied on immunoSEQ multiplex PCR, and the TCRdb table lists in-frame clones only, not all of them. The sample includes under 35,000 clones, about 65% seen only once; the top ten take under 2%. V was cut by 6 bases and J by 7 bases, with 13 bases left in between. The CDR3 is 14 amino acids. Germline V gene lookup returns CDR1 LNHDA and CDR2 SQIVND (reference sequence). To note about this clone: Its target is unknown.

J is TRBJ1-6 and V is TRBV19, with D hard to call. This TCR came from a human donor in good health. The source material was CD4+ T cells from blood buffy coats. For the CDR3, the DNA is TGTGCCAGTAGGACGGCGAGAGGAAATTCACCCCTCCACTTT. Its translation: CASRTARGNSPLHF.